This T cell receptor (beta chain) originates from a study of tumor-infiltrating lymphocytes in oesophageal squamous cell carcinoma. TCRdb independently ran MiXCR on the PCR reads; one entry per CDR3 protein. The data show about 10,000 distinct CDR3 sequences, around three fifths seen once. The CDR3 is 12 amino acids. The V gene lost 1 base and the J gene lost 5 bases, with 3 bases spanning the gap. CDR1 and CDR2 from the germline V gene are SGHNT and YENEEA. This chain links TRBV11-3 with TRBJ2-1; D is unclear. This sequence originates from a female donor with esophageal squamous cell carcinoma. Sequencing used esophageal tumor tissue. This chain's CDR3 is CASSLADNEQFF. The DNA for the CDR3 is TGTGCCAGCAGCTTAGCTGACAATGAGCAGTTCTTC.